This T cell receptor beta chain was recovered during a study of blood T cell repertoires in COVID-19. About this clone: This specimen includes other DNA sequences encoding the same CDR3.

Original processing notes: Reference gene primers were amplified, and this amplification served to estimate nucleated cell counts. Profiled with immunoSEQ multiplex PCR; TCRdb holds only in-frame clones, not every one. V, J and clone size reflect that table, while D and trimming were determined from the DNA. The table shows 200,000 to 300,000 clones, with about nine tenths occurring only once. Germline CDR1 and CDR2: LNHDA and SQIVND (reference sequence). Trimming cost V 3 bases and J 4 bases; bases outside gene matches: 1. The CDR3 is made up of 13 amino acids. It was during active infection that Seattle patients were enrolled and then longitudinally followed.

Sequences were obtained from peripheral blood. The V and J genes are TRBV19 and TRBJ2-3, with 7 bases fitting TRBD2. The clonotype comes from a person aged 18-35 years with COVID-19, enrolled during active disease. In nucleotides, the CDR3 is TGTGCCAGTAGTATCGCGGGAGCAGATACGCAGTATTTT. It is translated as CASSIAGADTQYF.